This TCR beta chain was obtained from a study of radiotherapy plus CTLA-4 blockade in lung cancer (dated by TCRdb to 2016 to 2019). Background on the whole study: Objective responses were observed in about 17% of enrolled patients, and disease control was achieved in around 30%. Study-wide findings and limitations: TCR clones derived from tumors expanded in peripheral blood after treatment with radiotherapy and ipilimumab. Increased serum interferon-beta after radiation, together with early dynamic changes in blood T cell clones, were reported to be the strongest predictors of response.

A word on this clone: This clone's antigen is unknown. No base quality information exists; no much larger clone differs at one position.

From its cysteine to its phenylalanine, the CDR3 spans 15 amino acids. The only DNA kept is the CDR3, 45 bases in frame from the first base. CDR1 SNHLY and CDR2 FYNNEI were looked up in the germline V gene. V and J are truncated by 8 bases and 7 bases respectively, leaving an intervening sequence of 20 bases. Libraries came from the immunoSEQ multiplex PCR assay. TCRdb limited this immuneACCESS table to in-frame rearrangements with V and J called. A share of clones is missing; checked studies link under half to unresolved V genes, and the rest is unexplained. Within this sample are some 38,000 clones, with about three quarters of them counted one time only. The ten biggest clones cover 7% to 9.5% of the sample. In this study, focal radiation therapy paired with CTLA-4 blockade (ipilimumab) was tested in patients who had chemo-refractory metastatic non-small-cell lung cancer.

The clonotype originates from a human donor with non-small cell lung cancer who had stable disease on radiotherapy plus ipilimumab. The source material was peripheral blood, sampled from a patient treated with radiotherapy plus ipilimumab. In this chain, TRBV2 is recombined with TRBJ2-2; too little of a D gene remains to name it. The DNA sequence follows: TGTGCCAGCGGAGCCCAGGCTAACCTCATCGGGGAGCTGTTTTTT. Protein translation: CASGAQANLIGELFF.